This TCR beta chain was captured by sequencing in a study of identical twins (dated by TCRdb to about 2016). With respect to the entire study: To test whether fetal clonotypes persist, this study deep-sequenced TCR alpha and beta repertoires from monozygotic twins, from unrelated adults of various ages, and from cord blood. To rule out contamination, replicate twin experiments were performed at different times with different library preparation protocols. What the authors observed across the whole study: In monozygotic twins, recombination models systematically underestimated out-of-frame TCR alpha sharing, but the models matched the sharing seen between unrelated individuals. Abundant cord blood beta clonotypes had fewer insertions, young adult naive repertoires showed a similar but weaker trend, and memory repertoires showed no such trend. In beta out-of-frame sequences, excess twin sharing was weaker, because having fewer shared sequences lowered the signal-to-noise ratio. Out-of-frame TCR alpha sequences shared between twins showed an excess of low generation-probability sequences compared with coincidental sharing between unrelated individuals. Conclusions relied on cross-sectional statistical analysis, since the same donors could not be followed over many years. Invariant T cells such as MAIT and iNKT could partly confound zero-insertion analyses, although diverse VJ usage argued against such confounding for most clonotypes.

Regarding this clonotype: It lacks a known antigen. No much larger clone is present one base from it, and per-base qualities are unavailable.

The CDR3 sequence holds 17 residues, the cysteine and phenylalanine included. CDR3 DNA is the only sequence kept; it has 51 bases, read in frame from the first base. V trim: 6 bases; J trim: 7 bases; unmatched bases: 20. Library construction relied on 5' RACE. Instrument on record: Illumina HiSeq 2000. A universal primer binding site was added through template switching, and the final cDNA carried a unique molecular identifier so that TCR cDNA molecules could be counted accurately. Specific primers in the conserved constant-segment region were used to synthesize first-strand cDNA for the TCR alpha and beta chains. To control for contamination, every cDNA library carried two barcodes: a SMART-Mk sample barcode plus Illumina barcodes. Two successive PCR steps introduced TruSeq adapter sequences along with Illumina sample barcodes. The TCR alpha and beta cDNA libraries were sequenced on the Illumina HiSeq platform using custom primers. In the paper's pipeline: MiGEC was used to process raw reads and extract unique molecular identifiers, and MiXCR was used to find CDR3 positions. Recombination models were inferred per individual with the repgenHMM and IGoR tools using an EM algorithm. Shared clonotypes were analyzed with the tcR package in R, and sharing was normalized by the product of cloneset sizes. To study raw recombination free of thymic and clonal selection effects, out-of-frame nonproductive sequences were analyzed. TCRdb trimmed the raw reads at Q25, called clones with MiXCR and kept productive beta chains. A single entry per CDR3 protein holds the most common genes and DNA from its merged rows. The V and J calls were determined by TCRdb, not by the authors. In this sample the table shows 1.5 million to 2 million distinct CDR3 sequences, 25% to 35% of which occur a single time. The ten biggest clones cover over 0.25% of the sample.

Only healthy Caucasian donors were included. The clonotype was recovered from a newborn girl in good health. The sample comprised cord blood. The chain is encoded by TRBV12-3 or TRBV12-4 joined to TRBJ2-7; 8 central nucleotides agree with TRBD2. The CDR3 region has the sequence CASSSLAGPPEDNEQYF. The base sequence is TGTGCCAGCAGCTCTCTAGCGGGCCCCCCCGAAGACAATGAGCAGTACTTC.